A selection of T cell receptor beta chains follows, all from one sample in a study of radiation and T cells in renal cell carcinoma. Generated by immunoSEQ multiplex PCR, the TCRdb table keeps only in-frame clones and is missing some. The sample includes just over 95,000 clones, around nine tenths of them seen just once. Specimen: blood, collected from a patient whose treatment included radiotherapy and nephrectomy. The receptor source for this set is a man over 45 with renal cell carcinoma. Each CDR3 is given with its conserved first and last residue. A D gene is named only where the DNA matches it firmly. Clone size is shown for a subset of rows, as once, few, many or a class of expanded clone.

clone_size j_call v_call d_call cdr3_aa cdr3_nt
. TRBJ2-3 TRBV7-2 . CASNQWPDTQYF TGTGCCAGCAACCAGTGGCCAGATACGCAGTATTTT
. TRBJ2-7 TRBV5-1 . CASSLIYIIGKKFYEQYF TGCGCCAGCAGCTTGATTTACATTATAGGAAAGAAGTTCTACGAGCAGTACTTC
. TRBJ2-1 TRBV27 TRBD1 CASSPWGQANEQFF TGTGCCAGCAGTCCTTGGGGACAGGCGAATGAGCAGTTCTTC
. TRBJ1-2 TRBV7-9 . CASSLLETDYGYTF TGTGCCAGCAGCTTACTCGAGACTGACTATGGCTACACCTTC
. TRBJ1-6 TRBV7-2 TRBD1 CASTGQGGSPLHF TGTGCCAGCACCGGACAGGGAGGTTCACCCCTCCACTTT
. TRBJ2-7 TRBV27 . CASSLGGSQKQYF TGTGCCAGCAGTTTAGGAGGTAGCCAAAAACAGTACTTC
. TRBJ1-4 TRBV6-5 . CASSYSPNEKLFF TGTGCCAGCAGTTACTCGCCGAATGAAAAACTGTTTTTT
. TRBJ2-5 TRBV5-4 . CASSLAGSEETQYF TGTGCCAGCAGCTTGGCCGGGAGTGAAGAGACCCAGTACTTC
once TRBJ2-7 TRBV4-3 . CASSQAFSALGLHEQYF TGCGCCAGCAGCCAAGCTTTCTCGGCGTTGGGGTTACACGAGCAGTACTTC
. TRBJ1-2 TRBV19 . CASSIGRRGYTF TGTGCCAGTAGTATAGGACGTCGGGGCTACACCTTC
. TRBJ2-7 TRBV18 . CASSPGAQSSYEQYF TGTGCCAGCTCACCAGGGGCACAAAGCTCCTACGAGCAGTACTTC
once TRBJ2-2 TRBV7-7 TRBD1 CASSPGIGQGTGELFF TGTGCTAGCAGCCCGGGGATAGGACAGGGCACCGGGGAGCTGTTTTTT
. TRBJ2-1 TRBV25-1 . CASSESTSWGSSYNEQFF TGTGCCAGCAGTGAATCCACCTCATGGGGGAGCTCCTACAATGAGCAGTTCTTC
. TRBJ2-7 TRBV21-1 . CASSKGAGYEQYF TGTGCCAGCAGCAAAGGGGCGGGATACGAGCAGTACTTC
. TRBJ2-3 TRBV5-4 TRBD2 CASRQGLAGGTGTDTQYF TGTGCCAGCAGGCAGGGACTAGCGGGGGGGACGGGGACAGATACGCAGTATTTT
. TRBJ2-5 TRBV5-1 . CASSLQTAAQETQYF TGCGCCAGCAGCTTGCAGACAGCCGCGCAAGAGACCCAGTACTTC
once TRBJ1-5 TRBV7-2 . CASSLVRGEPQHF TGTGCCAGCAGCTTAGTAAGGGGGGAGCCCCAGCATTTT
once TRBJ1-3 TRBV18 . CASSPESNPGNTIYF TGTGCCAGCTCACCGGAAAGTAACCCCGGAAACACCATATATTTT
. TRBJ1-6 TRBV7-2 . CASSLVGSQAPLHF TGTGCCAGCAGCTTAGTGGGCAGCCAGGCACCCCTCCACTTT
. TRBJ1-6 TRBV27 . CASSSGRDNSPLHF TGTGCCAGCAGTTCCGGACGGGATAATTCACCCCTCCACTTT
few TRBJ2-7 TRBV7-9 TRBD2 CASSSRLAPYEQYF TGTGCCAGCAGCTCGCGACTAGCCCCATACGAGCAGTACTTC
. TRBJ1-2 TRBV5-1 . CASSFTSGTDYGYTF TGCGCCAGCAGCTTTACCTCAGGCACGGACTATGGCTACACCTTC
. TRBJ1-4 TRBV27 . CASSLVGDNEKLFF TGTGCCAGCAGTTTAGTGGGTGACAATGAAAAACTGTTTTTT
. TRBJ2-3 TRBV18 . CASSPPGTSQGTQYF TGTGCCAGCTCACCCCCGGGAACGAGTCAGGGTACGCAGTATTTT
. TRBJ2-1 TRBV5-1 . CASSLEGQLNEQFF TGCGCCAGCAGCCTGGAGGGTCAACTAAATGAGCAGTTCTTC
. TRBJ1-1 TRBV19 . CASSILRGEAFF TGTGCCAGTAGTATCCTCAGGGGAGAAGCTTTCTTT
. TRBJ1-2 TRBV30 . CAWSVGDGGYTF TGTGCCTGGAGTGTAGGGGATGGCGGCTACACCTTC
. TRBJ1-1 TRBV7-9 TRBD1 CASSAGTGGIGGTEAFF TGTGCCAGCAGCGCCGGGACAGGGGGCATAGGGGGAACTGAAGCTTTCTTT
. TRBJ1-5 TRBV10-3 TRBD1 CASSATGGGGQPQHF TGTGCCAGCAGTGCTACAGGGGGAGGCGGTCAGCCCCAGCATTTT
few TRBJ1-1 TRBV6-5 . CASSNIAKTEAFF TGTGCCAGCAGCAATATAGCCAAGACTGAAGCTTTCTTT
. TRBJ1-6 TRBV5-1 . CASRQQEDSPLHF TGCGCCAGCAGACAGCAGGAGGATTCACCCCTCCACTTT
once TRBJ1-5 TRBV4-1 . CASSQGHARAINQPQHF TGCGCCAGCAGCCAAGGCCACGCCCGCGCGATCAATCAGCCCCAGCATTTT
. TRBJ1-4 TRBV6-6 TRBD1 CASRPGQAYEKLFF TGTGCCAGCAGGCCGGGACAGGCTTATGAAAAACTGTTTTTT
. TRBJ1-1 TRBV7-8 . CASSLGGRVVAFF TGTGCCAGCAGCTTAGGGGGCAGGGTCGTCGCTTTCTTT
. TRBJ2-5 TRBV4-3 . CASSKSRGVGETQYF TGCGCCAGCAGCAAAAGCCGCGGGGTGGGGGAGACCCAGTACTTC
. TRBJ1-5 TRBV12-5 . CASAMVGQPQHF TGTGCTAGTGCCATGGTCGGGCAGCCCCAGCATTTT
. TRBJ1-2 TRBV27 TRBD1 CASKPDRGHTNYGYTF TGTGCCAGCAAGCCAGACAGGGGCCATACTAACTATGGCTACACCTTC
. TRBJ2-3 TRBV5-3 . CARSLDTDTQYF TGTGCCAGAAGCTTAGACACAGATACGCAGTATTTT
. TRBJ1-2 TRBV7-9 TRBD1 CASSASVTGEDGYTF TGTGCCAGCAGCGCAAGCGTTACAGGGGAGGATGGCTACACCTTC
. TRBJ2-7 TRBV28 TRBD1 CASRAAGQAPSYEQYF TGTGCCAGCAGGGCGGCGGGACAGGCCCCCTCCTACGAGCAGTACTTC
. TRBJ1-2 TRBV18 . CASSNQGQNYGYTF TGTGCCAGCTCGAATCAAGGACAGAACTATGGCTACACCTTC
. TRBJ2-2 TRBV27 . CASTYRSGDGTGELFF TGTGCCAGCACCTACCGATCGGGGGACGGGACCGGGGAGCTGTTTTTT
. TRBJ1-1 TRBV6-6 . CASSYSPGVTEAFF TGTGCCAGCAGTTACTCGCCCGGGGTCACTGAAGCTTTCTTT
. TRBJ2-7 TRBV11-2 . CASALSGLSSYEQYF TGTGCCAGCGCCCTCAGCGGTCTTAGCTCCTACGAGCAGTACTTC
. TRBJ2-5 TRBV29-1 . CSVEWAGPIFQETQYF TGCAGCGTTGAATGGGCAGGACCGATCTTCCAAGAGACCCAGTACTTC
few TRBJ1-4 TRBV30 TRBD1 CAWSVLTGGEKLFF TGTGCCTGGAGTGTACTGACAGGGGGTGAAAAACTGTTTTTT
. TRBJ1-1 TRBV2 TRBD1 CASSELGTGNTEAFF TGTGCCAGCAGTGAACTGGGGACAGGGAACACTGAAGCTTTCTTT
. TRBJ2-7 TRBV9 . CASSELMEADGSYEQYF TGTGCCAGCAGCGAGCTTATGGAAGCAGATGGCTCCTACGAGCAGTACTTC
. TRBJ2-2 TRBV27 . CASSLWGANTGELFF TGTGCCAGCAGTTTATGGGGGGCCAACACCGGGGAGCTGTTTTTT
. TRBJ2-3 TRBV18 . CASSPLAADTDTQYF TGTGCCAGCTCACCACTCGCGGCAGATACAGATACGCAGTATTTT
. TRBJ2-5 TRBV28 . CASSPWSAQETQYF TGTGCCAGCAGCCCATGGTCTGCACAAGAGACCCAGTACTTC
. TRBJ2-7 TRBV4-1 . CASSHGLFRNEQYF TGCGCCAGCAGCCACGGACTTTTTCGAAACGAGCAGTACTTC
. TRBJ1-2 TRBV10-3 TRBD1 CAMADRERGYTF TGTGCCATGGCCGACAGGGAGCGTGGCTACACCTTC
few TRBJ1-2 TRBV30 TRBD1 CAWRRDRQNYGYTF TGTGCCTGGAGGAGGGACAGACAGAACTATGGCTACACCTTC
once TRBJ1-1 TRBV5-1 . CASSAGSGSGTEAFF TGCGCCAGCAGCGCTGGTTCGGGGAGCGGAACTGAAGCTTTCTTT
. TRBJ2-7 TRBV11-2 TRBD1 CASSNNRGDYEQYF TGTGCCAGCAGCAACAACAGGGGGGACTACGAGCAGTACTTC
. TRBJ1-1 TRBV5-5 . CASSLYRRGTEAFF TGTGCCAGCAGCCTCTATAGGAGGGGCACTGAAGCTTTCTTT
. TRBJ2-7 TRBV28 . CASSSLGEQYF TGTGCCAGCAGTTCCCTCGGGGAGCAGTACTTC
. TRBJ2-2 TRBV27 TRBD1 CASSPIGQGATTGELFF TGTGCCAGCAGCCCCATTGGACAGGGGGCGACCACCGGGGAGCTGTTTTTT